Listed here are 11 T cell receptor beta chains from one sample, sequenced in a study of cytomegalovirus exposure and HLA in healthy donors. Primers included in the PCR were 60 Vbeta and 13 Jbeta primers. Using immunoSEQ multiplex PCR, the repertoire was profiled, and TCRdb retains in-frame clones only, with some absent. Here the sample spans under 200,000 clones, 55% to 65% being singletons. Sequenced input: PBMCs. These receptors were collected from a middle-aged man in good health and CMV-seronegative.

This clone was seen more than once but under ten times. The junction shows a germline mismatch at one end, possibly a read error. The chain links TRBV7-9 to TRBJ1-5; D gene ambiguous. Germline-derived CDR1 and CDR2 are SEHNR and FQNEAQ (reference sequence). CDR3 length: 14 residues. CDR3 loop: CSSSFQASNQPQHF. The CDR3 bases are TGTTCCAGCAGCTTCCAGGCAAGCAATCAGCCCCAGCATTTT.

V gene TRBV4-1 combines with J gene TRBJ2-5, with D maybe TRBD2 (6 bases). The CDR3 totals 15 residues. CDR1 MGHRA and CDR2 YSYEKL come from the germline V gene. Trimming cost V 0 bases and J 4 bases, with 12 bases left between them. As DNA, the CDR3 is TGCGCCAGCAGCCAAGATTCCGCGGAGGGAGAGACCCAGTACTTC. This encodes CASSQDSAEGETQYF.

The chain employs TRBV5-4 and TRBJ2-1, with 10 bases fitting TRBD2. CDR1 and CDR2 from the germline V gene are SGHNT and YYREEE (reference sequence). There are 15 residues in the CDR3. After removal of 4 bases from V and 5 bases from J, the junction contained 6 bases not matched to a gene. In nucleotides, the CDR3 is TGTGCCAGCAGCCCCGGGACTAGCGCCCACAATGAGCAGTTCTTC. It yields the protein CASSPGTSAHNEQFF.

The genes are TRBV6-5 and TRBJ2-5, with TRBD2 identical over 10 bases. V lost 10 bases and J lost 4; bases outside the gene matches: 9. There are 14 residues in the CDR3. Germline CDR1 MNHEY, CDR2 SVGAGI. The CDR3 DNA reads as TGTGCCACCCGGGGACTAGCGTTTGGAGAGACCCAGTACTTC. It yields the protein CATRGLAFGETQYF.

The chain combines TRBV6-1 with TRBJ2-3, with unresolved D. The CDR3 runs to 14 residues. V gave up 2 bases and J gave up 0 bases, with 6 bases separating them. Germline V gene data show CDR1 as MNHNS and CDR2 as SASEGT. Here the CDR3 reads CASSEMRSTDTQYF. CDR3 nucleotides: TGTGCCAGCAGTGAAATGAGGAGCACAGATACGCAGTATTTT.

This clone was observed a single time. The genes are TRBV28 and TRBJ2-7; 10 bases agree with TRBD1. The CDR3 is 15 amino acids. V lost 5 bases and J lost 7; bases outside the gene matches: 11. Germline V gene lookup returns CDR1 MDHEN and CDR2 SYDVKM. CDR3 residues: CASSVPGQGRLEQYF. CDR3 nucleotide sequence: TGTGCCAGCAGTGTACCGGGACAGGGGAGGCTGGAGCAGTACTTC. The full variable domain, rest sourced from reference TRBV28 and TRBJ2-7, is DVKVTQSSRYLVKRTGEKVFLECVQDMDHENMFWYRQDPGLGLRLIYFSYDVKMKEKGDIPEGYSVSREKKERFSLILESASTNQTSMYLCASSVPGQGRLEQYFGPGTRLTVT.

This chain uses TRBV4-3 with TRBJ2-1; 8 bases are shared with TRBD1. The CDR3 is 16 amino acids. Per germline, CDR1 LGHNA and CDR2 YSLEER. The V segment lost 2 bases and the J segment 6 bases; nucleotides outside the gene matches: 9. Here the CDR3 reads CASSQISGQGANEQFF. The CDR3 DNA reads TGCGCCAGCAGCCAAATCTCCGGACAGGGCGCCAATGAGCAGTTCTTC.

This clone has more than one count but fewer than ten. The rearrangement joins TRBV2 to TRBJ2-1; the D gene is possibly TRBD1 (6 bases). The CDR3 consists of 17 residues. In germline, CDR1 is SNHLY, CDR2 FYNNEI. Trimming removed 5 bases at V and 4 bases at J, with 21 bases between. Written as DNA, the CDR3 is TGTGCCAGCAGTCTAACCTCCGGGACAAGCTTTTACAATGAGCAGTTCTTC. Translated: CASSLTSGTSFYNEQFF.

The chain combines TRBV5-4 with TRBJ2-7; TRBD2 matches at 12 bases. With 0 bases clipped from V and 0 bases from J, the junction kept 7 bases outside the gene matches. The CDR3 loop spans 18 amino acids. The V gene's germline CDR1 is SGHNT and CDR2 YYREEE (reference sequence). This chain's CDR3 is CASSLGLAGEPSSYEQYF. The CDR3 DNA follows: TGTGCCAGCAGCTTGGGACTAGCGGGGGAGCCCTCCTCCTACGAGCAGTACTTC.

The CDR3 spells CASSPEGLSTDTQYF. The CDR3 DNA follows: TGTGCCAGCAGCCCGGAGGGCCTCAGCACAGATACGCAGTATTTT. The chain has TRBV11-3 and TRBJ2-3; D may be TRBD2 (6 bases). CDR3 length: 15 amino acids. Deletions cut 5 bases from V and 0 bases from J, with 12 bases between. From germline, CDR1 is SGHNT and CDR2 YENEEA. Full variable domain (remainder filled in from reference TRBV11-3 and TRBJ2-3): EAGVVQSPRYKIIEKKQPVAFWCNPISGHNTLYWYLQNLGQGPELLIRYENEEAVDDSQLPKDRFSAERLKGVDSTLKIQPAELGDSAVYLCASSPEGLSTDTQYFGPGTRLTVL.

The sample holds one count of this clone. This chain connects TRBV11-2 to TRBJ1-6; 8 nucleotides line up with TRBD1. The germline gives CDR1 SGHAT, CDR2 FQNNGV. The CDR3 has 14 amino acids. Trimming took 7 bases from V and 8 from J; bases not matched to a gene: 7. This CDR3 reads CASTLTGGDSPLHF. The CDR3, as DNA: TGTGCCAGCACGTTAACAGGGGGGGATTCACCCCTCCACTTT. Supplemented by reference TRBV11-2 and TRBJ1-6, the full variable domain reads EAGVAQSPRYKIIEKRQSVAFWCNPISGHATLYWYQQILGQGPKLLIQFQNNGVVDDSQLPKDRFSAERLKGVDSTLKIQPAKLEDSAVYLCASTLTGGDSPLHFGNGTRLTVT.